The 18 T cell receptor beta chains listed next were all sequenced from one sample in a study of PD-1 blockade in classical Hodgkin lymphoma (dated by TCRdb to 2018 to 2021). Receptor libraries were prepared by the immunoSEQ multiplex PCR assay. TCRdb holds this immuneACCESS table with in-frame rearrangements only. Some clones are missing; in checked studies, unresolved V genes explain under half, and the rest has no known cause. The sample table contains more than 10,000 clones; only one count was recorded for almost 90% of them. Roughly 0.9% of the sample goes to the ten largest clones. The time point label for this specimen denotes: cycle 4 day 1 (C4D1), after 5 to 7 weeks of nivolumab. Every trial patient had relapsed after autologous stem cell transplantation, and cohorts A, B and C differed in prior brentuximab vedotin exposure. CD4+ T cells were purified from thawed PBMCs by magnetic negative selection with a Miltenyi CD4+ T cell isolation kit.

The source was CD4+ T cells from blood, collected before the fourth cycle of nivolumab. These receptors originate from a human donor with classical Hodgkin lymphoma.

The CDR3 nucleotides are TGTGCCAGCAGCTTTCCCGAGGCCAAAAACATTCAGTACTTC. Protein product: CASSFPEAKNIQYF. V and J are TRBV5-8 and TRBJ2-4; unclear D gene. V lost 2 bases and J 1 base, leaving 7 bases between the germline ends. The length of the CDR3 is 14 residues. Germline values: CDR1 SGHTS, CDR2 YDEGEE.

The table lists this clone with a few counts. The chain joins TRBV5-1 to TRBJ2-5, with 8 nucleotides matching TRBD1. V lost 2 bases, J lost 4 bases, and 7 bases stayed unmatched. Germline assignment: CDR1 SGHRS and CDR2 YFSETQ. This CDR3 region has 15 residues. This CDR3 reads CASSFQGAPGETQYF. DNA of the CDR3: TGCGCCAGCAGCTTCCAGGGGGCGCCCGGAGAGACCCAGTACTTC.

This clone was seen only once. The junction departs from germline at one end; a sequencing error may be responsible. The CDR3 region is CASSFNPGGIRIF. The DNA of the CDR3 is TGTGCCAGCAGCTTTAACCCGGGAGGCATCAGGATTTTT. This rearrangement joins TRBV7-3 to TRBJ2-2, with 7 bases that match TRBD2. Germline CDR1 is SGHTA and CDR2 is FQGTGA. The CDR3 runs 13 residues.

The CDR3 DNA reads as TGTGCCAGCAGCGCCGCGGGACCGAGCGCCGGGGAGCTGTTTTTT. It is translated as CASSAAGPSAGELFF. V is TRBV5-6 and J is TRBJ2-2; D perhaps matches TRBD2 (6 bases). V lost 4 bases and J lost 6, with 16 bases in between. Germline CDR1 reads SGHDT; CDR2 reads YYEEEE. CDR3 length: 15 amino acids.

The chain carries TRBV9 and TRBJ1-2, with D uncertain. V was trimmed by 0 bases and J by 5 bases, leaving 8 bases between them. The germline gives CDR1 SGDLS, CDR2 YYNGEE. This CDR3 has 13 residues. This CDR3 is CASSVEGAYGYTF. In DNA, the CDR3 is TGTGCCAGCAGCGTAGAAGGTGCATATGGCTACACCTTC.

This sequence joins TRBV6-1 and TRBJ1-2; D call uncertain. The CDR3 is made up of 12 amino acids. Trimming took off 8 bases at V and 8 bases at J, with 15 bases between the two ends. CDR1 is MNHNS and CDR2 is SASEGT in the germline V gene. The CDR3 loop reads CASLNGLQGYTF. The DNA of the CDR3 is TGTGCCAGCCTTAATGGGTTGCAGGGCTACACCTTC.

The rearrangement links TRBV5-1 to TRBJ2-7; D is uncertain. There are 14 residues in the CDR3. Germline values: CDR1 SGHRS, CDR2 YFSETQ. V was trimmed by 6 bases and J by 1 base, leaving 14 bases between them. CDR3 residues: CASTREENSYEQYF. The CDR3, as DNA: TGCGCCAGCACCCGAGAAGAAAATTCCTACGAGCAGTACTTC.

The chain is built from TRBV6-1 and TRBJ2-1; 7 nucleotides align to TRBD1. With 2 bases clipped from V and 6 bases from J, the junction kept 10 bases outside the gene matches. This CDR3 spans 16 amino acids. CDR1 and CDR2 (germline): MNHNS, SASEGT. CDR3 in amino acids: CASSEIGTVSLNEQFF. DNA of the CDR3: TGTGCCAGCAGTGAAATAGGGACAGTGTCTCTCAATGAGCAGTTCTTC.

The DNA of the CDR3 is TGTGCCAGCAGCTTAATGGCAGGGGTTAGCGAGACCCAGTACTTC. Its translation is CASSLMAGVSETQYF. The genes are TRBV7-3 and TRBJ2-5; D possibly corresponds to TRBD1 (6 bases). Looked up from germline, CDR1 is SGHTA and CDR2 is FQGTGA. The V gene lost 1 base and the J gene lost 5 bases, with 14 bases spanning the gap. The CDR3 consists of 15 residues.

This chain uses TRBV7-6 with TRBJ2-5, with D uncertain. V gave up 2 bases and J gave up 1 base, with 11 bases separating them. Germline assignment: CDR1 SGHVS and CDR2 FNYEAQ. The CDR3 length is 15 residues. In nucleotides, the CDR3 is TGTGCCAGCAGCTTACGGTTCGAGGTCCAAGAGACCCAGTACTTC. It codes for CASSLRFEVQETQYF.

The rearrangement joins TRBV10-2 to TRBJ2-7, with 7 nucleotides matching TRBD2. Trimming cost V 6 bases and J 6 bases; bases outside gene matches: 8. Germline assignment: CDR1 WSHSY and CDR2 SAAADI. This CDR3 has 13 amino acids. CDR3 residues: CASRNRGGIEQYF. The DNA of the CDR3 is TGCGCCAGCAGAAACCGGGGAGGGATCGAGCAGTACTTC.

A note on this clone: Since no conserved phenylalanine or tryptophan closes the CDR3, a read error is the likely cause. The CDR3 sequence is CASGLVKEAGGYTL. In nucleotides, the CDR3 is TGTGCTAGTGGTTTGGTAAAAGAAGCGGGAGGCTACACCCTC. The rearrangement links TRBV12-5 to TRBJ1-2; no clear D gene. CDR3 length equals 14 residues. Germline values: CDR1 LGHNT, CDR2 FRNRAP. V was pared by 0 bases and J by 8 bases, with 13 bases between.

The chain is built from TRBV2 and TRBJ1-4, with D hard to call. With 4 bases removed from V and 10 bases from J, the gap between germline ends came to 13 bases. Per the germline V gene, CDR1 is SNHLY and CDR2 is FYNNEI. The CDR3 sequence is 13 residues long. The CDR3 sequence is CASSVVPRGKLFF. Here the CDR3 DNA reads TGTGCCAGCAGTGTAGTACCCCGGGGAAAACTGTTTTTT.

This chain connects TRBV7-9 to TRBJ2-5, with 7 bases aligning to TRBD2. The CDR3 extends over 13 amino acids. Germline CDR1 SEHNR, CDR2 FQNEAQ (reference sequence). The V gene end was trimmed by 8 bases and the J gene end by 5 bases; junction bases not matched to a gene: 8. The CDR3 DNA follows: TGTGCCAGCGGGTCGAGCGGGGACGAGACCCAGTACTTC. Amino acids: CASGSSGDETQYF.

The gene calls are TRBV27 and TRBJ1-5, with D unclear. The V and J ends lost 6 bases and 0 bases respectively, with 12 bases between them. The CDR3 extends over 15 amino acids. CDR1 and CDR2 (germline): MNHEY, SMNVEV (reference sequence). This CDR3 is CASSADLYSNQPQHF. CDR3 nucleotides: TGTGCCAGCAGCGCGGACTTATATAGCAATCAGCCCCAGCATTTT.

The V gene is TRBV29-1, the J gene TRBJ2-6; TRBD1 aligns across 8 bases. Germline-derived CDR1 and CDR2 are SQVTM and ANQGSEA. Trimming removed 7 bases from V and 0 bases from J; junction bases left unmatched: 5. This CDR3 is 15 amino acids long. This chain's CDR3 is CSAGTGLSGANVLTF. Written as DNA, the CDR3 is TGCAGCGCCGGGACAGGACTCTCTGGGGCCAACGTCCTGACTTTC.

J is TRBJ1-5 and V is TRBV28; unclear D gene. V dropped 6 bases and J dropped 3 bases, with 6 bases sitting between them. This CDR3 spans 12 amino acids. The germline V gene encodes CDR1 MDHEN and CDR2 SYDVKM. The CDR3 DNA reads as TGTGCCAGCAGGACGGTCAATCAGCCCCAGCATTTT. Residues: CASRTVNQPQHF. Combining the CDR3 with reference TRBV28 and TRBJ1-5 gives the whole variable domain DVKVTQSSRYLVKRTGEKVFLECVQDMDHENMFWYRQDPGLGLRLIYFSYDVKMKEKGDIPEGYSVSREKKERFSLILESASTNQTSMYLCASRTVNQPQHFGDGTRLSIL.

The chain combines TRBV19 with TRBJ1-3; D is perhaps TRBD1 (6 bases). The CDR3 contains 21 residues. Trimming shortened V by 7 bases and J by 1 base, and 32 bases separated the two germline ends. Per germline, CDR1 LNHDA and CDR2 SQIVND (reference sequence). CDR3 bases: TGTGCCAGTAATCCCCTCGGCTTGGACAGCACTACCGTTTTGTCTGGAAACACCATATATTTT. Protein sequence: CASNPLGLDSTTVLSGNTIYF. The full variable domain, its missing parts supplied by reference TRBV19 and TRBJ1-3, is DGGITQSPKYLFRKEGQNVTLSCEQNLNHDAMYWYRQDPGQGLRLIYYSQIVNDFQKGDIAEGYSVSREKKESFPLTVTSAQKNPTAFYLCASNPLGLDSTTVLSGNTIYFGEGSWLTVV.